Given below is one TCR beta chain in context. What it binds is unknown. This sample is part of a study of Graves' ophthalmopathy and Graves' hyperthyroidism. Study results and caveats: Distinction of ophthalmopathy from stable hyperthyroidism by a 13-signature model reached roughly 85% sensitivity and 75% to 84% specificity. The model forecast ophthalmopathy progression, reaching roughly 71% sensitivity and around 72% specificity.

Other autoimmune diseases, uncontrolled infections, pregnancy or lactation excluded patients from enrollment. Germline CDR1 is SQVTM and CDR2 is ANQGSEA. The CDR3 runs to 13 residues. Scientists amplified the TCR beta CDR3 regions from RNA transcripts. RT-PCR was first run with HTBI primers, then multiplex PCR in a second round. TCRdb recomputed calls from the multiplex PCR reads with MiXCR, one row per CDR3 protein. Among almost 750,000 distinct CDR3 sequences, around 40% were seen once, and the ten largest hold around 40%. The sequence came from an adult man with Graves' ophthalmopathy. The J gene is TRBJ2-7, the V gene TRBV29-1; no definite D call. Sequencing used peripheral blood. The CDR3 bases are TGCAGTGGGGTACGGACGGACTCCTACGAGCAGTACTTC. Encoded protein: CSGVRTDSYEQYF.